This record concerns one T cell receptor (beta chain) sequence. Profiled with immunoSEQ multiplex PCR; TCRdb holds only in-frame clones, not every one. The sample consists of more than 90,000 clones, about 84% of them appearing once. The CDR3 totals 13 residues. The V end was cut by 4 bases, the J end by 4 bases, with 8 bases between. CDR1 is SQVTM and CDR2 is ANQGSEA in the germline V gene. The data stem from a study of OX40 agonist ivuxolimab in advanced cancers. In the study overall: Three patients showed partial responses: one hepatocellular carcinoma and two cutaneous melanoma cases.

This specimen consisted of CD4+ or CD8+ T cells sorted from blood, obtained in a trial of the OX40 agonist ivuxolimab. The chain recombines TRBV29-1 with TRBJ2-6; D may match TRBD1 or TRBD2 (5 bases each). The source of this sequence is an adult with an advanced solid tumor such as melanoma, head and neck, liver or kidney cancer. The CDR3 sequence is CSVGGTGANVLTF. CDR3 coding DNA: TGCAGCGTTGGGGGGACGGGGGCCAACGTCCTGACTTTC.